One and the same sample provided the 6 T cell receptor beta chains below, sequenced in a study of CD4+ T cells in melanoma (dated by TCRdb to the early 2020s). To prepare the library, the immunoSEQ multiplex PCR assay was applied. TCRdb retrieved this table from immuneACCESS and kept in-frame rearrangements only. Not all clones are present; in checked studies, unresolved V genes account for under half, and no reason is known for the remainder. The sample has some 13,000 clones on record, more than 60% of them singletons. The leading ten clones occupy 15% to 20% of the sample. The sample consisted of cells from a culture (not recorded whether cultured in vitro). Receptor source: a human donor with melanoma.

This clone was seen only once. The chain is built from TRBV19 and TRBJ1-5; D not certain. Germline CDR1 and CDR2: LNHDA and SQIVND (reference sequence). V lost 3 bases to trimming and J lost 1 base, with 16 bases between them. CDR3 size: 17 residues. The CDR3 loop reads CASSMLRKGNSNQPQHF. DNA of the CDR3: TGTGCCAGTAGTATGTTACGAAAGGGAAACAGCAATCAGCCCCAGCATTTT.

This chain joins TRBV7-2 and TRBJ2-2; no definite D call. The CDR3 spans 16 residues. Germline V CDR1 and CDR2: SGHTA, FQGNSA. Trimming took 2 bases from V and 3 from J, leaving 13 bases between them. As DNA, the CDR3 is TGTGCCAGCAGCTTACTTCTGCGCAGTTACACCGGGGAGCTGTTTTTT. Residues: CASSLLLRSYTGELFF.

This clone came up a few times. The rearrangement joins TRBV5-1 to TRBJ1-2; D might be TRBD1 (5 bases). This CDR3 contains 13 residues. Germline V gives CDR1 SGHRS, CDR2 YFSETQ. Trimming took 3 bases from V and 3 from J, leaving 9 bases between them. CDR3 amino acids: CASSSGRDYGYTF. CDR3 in DNA: TGCGCCAGCAGCTCGGGACGCGACTATGGCTACACCTTC.

This rearrangement joins TRBV4-1 to TRBJ1-2; no reliable D call. There are 13 residues in the CDR3. With 2 bases removed from V and 8 bases from J, the gap between germline ends came to 12 bases. Germline lookup yields CDR1 MGHRA and CDR2 YSYEKL. The CDR3 sequence is CASSQIRFGGYTF. In DNA, the CDR3 is TGCGCCAGCAGCCAAATACGGTTTGGCGGCTACACCTTC.

The V and J genes are TRBV29-1 and TRBJ2-3, with 9 bases that match TRBD2. Germline trimming cut 7 bases from V and 1 base from J; bases unmatched to any gene: 9. Germline V gives CDR1 SQVTM, CDR2 ANQGSEA. The CDR3 runs 15 residues. The CDR3 reads CSARLQRGGTDTQYF. DNA of the CDR3: TGCAGCGCCCGGCTGCAGCGGGGGGGCACAGATACGCAGTATTTT.

The genes are TRBV4-1 and TRBJ1-3; D not resolved. Looked up from germline, CDR1 is MGHRA and CDR2 is YSYEKL. The CDR3 runs to 16 residues. The ends were cut back, 1 base at V and 5 bases at J, with 15 bases in the middle. The CDR3: CASSQGRQGRRNTIYF. DNA of the CDR3: TGCGCCAGCAGCCAAGGGCGACAAGGACGAAGAAACACCATATATTTT.